The 12 T cell receptor beta chains presented below share a single source sample, sequenced in a study of T-cell reconstitution after alpha-beta-depleted transplantation in children. Using unique molecular identifiers, the investigators prepared the TCRbeta library. TCRdb re-called the PCR reads with MiXCR, one entry per CDR3 protein. The table records approximately 980,000 distinct CDR3 sequences, around 30% of them present only once. Material: PBMCs, mostly from graft donor cells, obtained 360 days after TCRalphabeta/CD19-depleted stem cell transplant. These receptors were obtained from a boy under two years old who had a stem cell transplant for SCID, so the T cells may come from the graft donor.

V is TRBV5-6 and J is TRBJ2-5; no firm D call. Germline V CDR1 and CDR2: SGHDT, YYEEEE. With 2 bases removed from V and 1 base from J, the gap between germline ends came to 12 bases. The length of the CDR3 is 15 residues. CDR3 DNA sequence: TGTGCCAGCAGCTTCCGGCATCCCTTCCAAGAGACCCAGTACTTC. This gives the protein CASSFRHPFQETQYF.

V gene TRBV5-1 combines with J gene TRBJ2-7, with 7 nucleotides matching TRBD1. Germline V gene lookup returns CDR1 SGHRS and CDR2 YFSETQ. The CDR3 totals 14 residues. V trimming: 4 bases; J trimming: 3 bases; junction bases outside the gene matches: 7. The CDR3 nucleotides read TGCGCCAGCAGCGTCCGACAGGGAAACTACGAGCAGTACTTC. This translates into CASSVRQGNYEQYF.

This clonotype was observed a handful of times. The chain employs TRBV20-1 and TRBJ2-1; the D call may be TRBD1 or TRBD2 (5 bases each). Trimming left V 0 bases short and J 4 bases short, with 13 bases between. CDR3 size: 15 residues. Germline loops: CDR1 DFQATT, CDR2 SNEGSKA (reference sequence). CDR3 in DNA: TGCAGTGCTAGAGATGGGGAGAGGGGATACAATGAGCAGTTCTTC. This codes for CSARDGERGYNEQFF.

This rearrangement joins TRBV28 to TRBJ1-1; D ambiguous. Germline-derived CDR1 and CDR2 are MDHEN and SYDVKM. This CDR3 spans 16 amino acids. Trimming stripped 2 bases from V and 4 bases from J, with 17 bases between. The CDR3 DNA reads as TGTGCCAGCAGTTTAGTCGGACTGGCTGCGGGCACTGAAGCTTTCTTT. It is translated as CASSLVGLAAGTEAFF.

This clonotype was seen only a few times. The gene calls are TRBV11-2 and TRBJ2-1, with D perhaps assigned TRBD1 or TRBD2 (5 bases each). The CDR3 is 17 residues long. The V end was cut by 0 bases, the J end by 6 bases, with 18 bases between. Germline values: CDR1 SGHAT, CDR2 FQNNGV. Written as DNA, the CDR3 is TGTGCCAGCAGCTTAGATCCTCGGGACGGTACGTTCAATGAGCAGTTCTTC. The encoded protein is CASSLDPRDGTFNEQFF. The full variable domain, with the rest looked up from reference TRBV11-2 and TRBJ2-1, is EAGVAQSPRYKIIEKRQSVAFWCNPISGHATLYWYQQILGQGPKLLIQFQNNGVVDDSQLPKDRFSAERLKGVDSTLKIQPAKLEDSAVYLCASSLDPRDGTFNEQFFGPGTRLTVL.

A few counts support this clonotype. V usage is TRBV21-1 and J usage is TRBJ2-3. TRBV21-1 is labeled a pseudogene. The CDR3 is made up of 15 amino acids. The CDR3 protein is CASSNEQKGTDTQYF. The CDR3 DNA sequence: TGTGCCAGCAGCAATGAACAGAAAGGCACAGATACGCAGTATTTT.

This chain connects TRBV4-1 to TRBJ1-5; D is unresolved. The germline gives CDR1 MGHRA, CDR2 YSYEKL. The CDR3 runs to 12 residues. Trimming pared 2 bases from V and 4 bases from J, leaving 3 bases between. As DNA, the CDR3 is TGCGCCAGCAGCCAATGGAATCAGCCCCAGCATTTT. It yields the protein CASSQWNQPQHF.

The rearrangement links TRBV7-9 to TRBJ2-3, with D unresolved. The CDR3 is made up of 14 amino acids. V lost 5 bases, J lost 1 base, and 10 bases lay in between. CDR1 SEHNR and CDR2 FQNEAQ come from the germline V gene (reference sequence). The CDR3 protein is CASSRTVGTDTQYF. The DNA for the CDR3 is TGTGCCAGCAGCCGGACGGTAGGCACAGATACGCAGTATTTT.

The rearrangement joins TRBV5-1 to TRBJ2-1, with 9 bases aligning to TRBD2. Trimming removed 0 bases from V and 10 bases from J; junction bases left unmatched: 8. The V gene's germline CDR1 is SGHRS and CDR2 YFSETQ. CDR3 length: 15 amino acids. The CDR3: CASSLAAGGPGEQFF. DNA of the CDR3: TGCGCCAGCAGCTTGGCCGCGGGGGGGCCGGGGGAGCAGTTCTTC.

The rearrangement links TRBV29-1 to TRBJ2-1; 10 positions agree with TRBD1. Germline V CDR1 and CDR2: SQVTM, ANQGSEA. The CDR3 sequence is 13 residues long. J gave up 2 bases and V 7 bases, and 2 bases lay outside the gene matches. The CDR3 nucleotides read TGCAGCGGTGACAGGGGGCCCTACAATGAGCAGTTCTTC. Translating it yields CSGDRGPYNEQFF.

The gene calls are TRBV6-1 and TRBJ2-4, with 9 bases aligning to TRBD1. Unmatched junction bases numbered 10, after V lost 10 bases and J lost 6 bases. The CDR3 length is 14 residues. CDR1 and CDR2 from the germline V gene are MNHNS and SASEGT. CDR3 in DNA: TGTGCCACCCTAGACAGGGGGAACGGAAACATTCAGTACTTC. Protein product: CATLDRGNGNIQYF.

This clonotype has just a few counts. The chain recombines TRBV7-2 with TRBJ2-7, with unresolved D. V shed 1 base and J shed 4 bases, with 14 bases lying between them. Per the germline V gene, CDR1 is SGHTA and CDR2 is FQGNSA. The CDR3 contains 15 residues. CDR3 region: CASSLVPLSVYEQYF. The CDR3 nucleotides read TGTGCCAGCAGCTTAGTCCCTCTTTCCGTGTACGAGCAGTACTTC.